These T cell receptor beta chains were read from a single sample in a study of siplizumab effects on memory and regulatory T cells. This table comes from immunoSEQ multiplex PCR, and its TCRdb copy is limited to in-frame clones, with some not included. In the table there are under 100,000 clones, roughly 94% of which are singletons. What was sequenced was non-Treg CD4+ T cells sorted from blood. Every receptor here comes from a human donor in good health. Each CDR3 is given with its conserved first and last residue. D genes are given only for firm matches. For some rows the clone size is stated as once, few or many, or as a class when expanded; others skip it.

j_gene,v_gene,abundance,d_gene,CDR3aa,CDR3nt
TRBJ1-4,TRBV4-1,NA,NA,CASSQPLDPAGGKLFF,TGCGCCAGCAGCCAACCTCTGGACCCGGCGGGTGGAAAACTGTTTTTT
TRBJ1-1,TRBV30,NA,NA,CAWSRSTGLMTEAFF,TGTGCCTGGAGTAGATCGACGGGTCTGATGACTGAAGCTTTCTTT
TRBJ2-1,TRBV7-3,NA,TRBD2,CASSPRTSGSVNNEQFF,TGTGCCAGCAGCCCTAGGACTAGCGGGAGTGTCAACAATGAGCAGTTCTTC
TRBJ2-5,TRBV19,NA,NA,CASSMYGSQETQYF,TGTGCCAGTAGTATGTATGGCAGCCAAGAGACCCAGTACTTC
TRBJ2-5,TRBV19,NA,NA,CASSISETQYF,TGTGCCAGTAGTATAAGTGAGACCCAGTACTTC
TRBJ2-3,TRBV4-1,NA,NA,CASSLGWDTNTDTQYF,TGCGCCAGCAGCCTAGGCTGGGACACTAACACAGATACGCAGTATTTT
TRBJ2-1,TRBV19,NA,NA,CASSTIPGTTNEQFF,TGTGCCAGTAGTACCATACCCGGGACGACCAATGAGCAGTTCTTC
TRBJ2-7,TRBV6-5,NA,NA,CANFQREINEQYF,TGTGCCAACTTCCAACGGGAAATCAACGAGCAGTACTTC
TRBJ2-7,TRBV5-1,NA,NA,CASSFKYEQYF,TGCGCCAGCAGCTTCAAATACGAGCAGTACTTC
TRBJ2-3,TRBV30,NA,TRBD2,CAWSVFLKGLAFLKSHTQYF,TGTGCCTGGAGTGTATTCCTGAAAGGACTAGCCTTCCTAAAATCCCATACGCAGTATTTT
TRBJ2-2,TRBV27,NA,NA,CASNNRAKRDSGELFF,TGTGCCAGCAATAACAGGGCCAAAAGGGATTCCGGGGAGCTGTTTTTT
TRBJ2-3,TRBV28,NA,TRBD2,CASSLYLAGGTDTQYF,TGTGCCAGCAGTTTATACCTAGCGGGAGGAACCGATACGCAGTATTTT
TRBJ2-2,TRBV9,once,NA,CASSPRTVNTGELFF,TGTGCCAGCAGCCCCCGGACAGTGAACACCGGGGAGCTGTTTTTT
TRBJ1-1,TRBV28,NA,NA,CASIINTEAFF,TGTGCCAGCATTATCAACACTGAAGCTTTCTTT
TRBJ2-7,TRBV5-1,NA,NA,CASSLDTYEQYF,TGCGCCAGCAGTTTGGATACCTACGAGCAGTACTTC
TRBJ2-6,TRBV29-1,NA,NA,CSVGGGSGANVLTF,TGCAGCGTTGGTGGGGGTTCTGGGGCCAACGTCCTGACTTTC
TRBJ2-7,TRBV6-6,NA,NA,CASSPPGGLYEQYF,TGTGCCAGCAGCCCCCCCGGAGGGCTCTACGAGCAGTACTTC
TRBJ1-5,TRBV18,once,NA,CASSPLDDNQPQHF,TGTGCCAGCTCACCTCTGGACGACAATCAGCCCCAGCATTTT
TRBJ2-1,TRBV9,NA,NA,CASSVGRGSYNEQFF,TGTGCCAGCAGCGTAGGAAGGGGCTCCTACAATGAGCAGTTCTTC
TRBJ2-7,TRBV4-2,NA,NA,CASSPLTTTYEQYF,TGTGCCAGCAGCCCTCTGACTACAACCTACGAGCAGTACTTC
TRBJ2-7,TRBV28,NA,NA,CASSLGQKAYEQYF,TGTGCCAGCAGTTTAGGGCAGAAAGCCTACGAGCAGTACTTC
TRBJ2-1,TRBV28,NA,TRBD2,CASSLFSSGRAGSEQFF,TGTGCCAGCAGTTTATTTTCAAGCGGGAGGGCCGGGAGTGAGCAGTTCTTC
TRBJ2-3,TRBV7-9,once,TRBD1,CASSHGQDLTDTQYF,TGTGCCAGCAGCCACGGACAGGATTTAACAGATACGCAGTATTTT
TRBJ2-7,TRBV28,few,TRBD2,CASSLPYQAGVATYEQYF,TGTGCCAGCAGTTTACCGTACCAAGCGGGAGTTGCGACTTACGAGCAGTACTTC
TRBJ1-3,TRBV19,NA,NA,CASSLQSSGNTIYF,TGTGCCAGTAGTCTCCAAAGCTCTGGAAACACCATATATTTT
TRBJ1-5,TRBV19,NA,NA,CASSPRGRLQPQHF,TGTGCCAGTAGTCCCCGAGGGAGATTGCAGCCCCAGCATTTT
TRBJ2-3,TRBV7-9,once,NA,CASSPRGPDTQYF,TGTGCCAGCAGCCCCAGGGGACCAGATACGCAGTATTTT
TRBJ1-4,TRBV11-2,NA,NA,CASSSRRNEKLFF,TGTGCCAGCAGCTCACGAAGAAATGAAAAACTGTTTTTT
TRBJ2-2,TRBV18,NA,NA,CASSPGGGGTGELFF,TGTGCCAGCTCACCTGGGGGCGGTGGAACCGGGGAGCTGTTTTTT
TRBJ1-4,TRBV5-1,NA,TRBD1,CASRLTDRAGEKLFF,TGCGCCAGCCGTCTTACGGACAGGGCGGGGGAAAAACTGTTTTTT
TRBJ2-1,TRBV10-1,NA,TRBD2,CASSESRTSVYNEQFF,TGCGCCAGCAGTGAGTCTCGGACTAGCGTCTACAATGAGCAGTTCTTC
TRBJ2-4,TRBV7-9,NA,NA,CASSLYQGDPNIQYF,TGTGCCAGCAGCTTATATCAGGGCGACCCAAACATTCAGTACTTC
TRBJ2-5,TRBV29-1,NA,NA,CSGGQMEETQYF,TGCAGCGGCGGACAGATGGAAGAGACCCAGTACTTC
TRBJ2-5,TRBV18,NA,NA,CASSPQRQETQYF,TGTGCCAGCTCACCACAGAGGCAAGAGACCCAGTACTTC
TRBJ1-2,TRBV15,NA,NA,CATSRDLGGVGYGYTF,TGTGCCACCAGCAGAGATCTTGGAGGGGTTGGCTATGGCTACACCTTC
TRBJ2-3,TRBV5-6,NA,TRBD2,CASSLASGRLGDTQYF,TGTGCCAGCAGCTTGGCTAGCGGGAGGCTGGGAGATACGCAGTATTTT
TRBJ1-5,TRBV5-1,NA,NA,CASSLDSGGSQPQHF,TGCGCCAGCAGCTTAGACTCAGGTGGAAGTCAGCCCCAGCATTTT
TRBJ1-5,TRBV6-1,NA,NA,CASALGQGGNQPQHF,TGTGCCAGCGCACTGGGGCAGGGCGGGAATCAGCCCCAGCATTTT
TRBJ1-4,TRBV19,NA,NA,CASSGNAPEKLFF,TGTGCCAGTAGTGGAAACGCTCCTGAAAAACTGTTTTTT
TRBJ1-5,TRBV25-1,NA,NA,CASSVGYSNQPQHF,TGTGCCAGCAGTGTAGGGTATAGCAATCAGCCCCAGCATTTT
TRBJ2-5,TRBV5-4,NA,NA,CASSLVPLTETQYF,TGTGCCAGCAGCTTGGTCCCGCTAACGGAGACCCAGTACTTC
TRBJ2-1,TRBV18,NA,NA,CASSPPGAGTYNEQFF,TGTGCCAGCTCACCACCGGGGGCGGGAACGTACAATGAGCAGTTCTTC
TRBJ1-1,TRBV11-2,NA,NA,CASSSSGGTAEAFF,TGTGCCAGCAGCTCGTCCGGGGGTACCGCTGAAGCTTTCTTT
TRBJ2-2,TRBV5-1,NA,NA,CASSFGAATNTGELFF,TGCGCCAGCAGCTTCGGAGCGGCTACGAACACCGGGGAGCTGTTTTTT
TRBJ1-5,TRBV11-2,NA,TRBD1,CASSSDRGSNQPQHF,TGTGCCAGCAGCTCGGACAGGGGTAGCAATCAGCCCCAGCATTTT
TRBJ2-1,TRBV27,NA,NA,CASSLRASVSYNEQFF,TGTGCCAGCAGTTTAAGGGCTAGCGTCTCCTACAATGAGCAGTTCTTC
TRBJ1-1,TRBV15,NA,TRBD1,CATSRVWSGQGSTEAFF,TGTGCCACCAGCAGAGTTTGGTCGGGACAGGGTAGCACTGAAGCTTTCTTT
TRBJ2-3,TRBV10-3,once,TRBD2,CAISESLAGGLSDTQYF,TGTGCCATCAGTGAGTCGTTAGCGGGAGGTCTCTCGGATACGCAGTATTTT
TRBJ1-1,TRBV5-6,NA,TRBD1,CASSDRDRGPNTEAFF,TGTGCCAGCAGCGACCGGGACAGGGGACCGAACACTGAAGCTTTCTTT
TRBJ2-5,TRBV28,NA,TRBD2,CASRKSGEETQYF,TGTGCCAGCAGAAAGAGCGGGGAAGAGACCCAGTACTTC
TRBJ1-4,TRBV5-1,NA,NA,CASSGPGATNEKLFF,TGCGCCAGCAGCGGACCAGGGGCAACTAATGAAAAACTGTTTTTT
TRBJ1-4,TRBV19,NA,NA,CASSSPRGNNEKLFF,TGTGCCAGTAGTTCCCCCAGGGGAAATAATGAAAAACTGTTTTTT
TRBJ2-7,TRBV5-1,NA,NA,CASSLATGGPYEQYF,TGCGCCAGCAGCTTGGCGACCGGGGGTCCCTACGAGCAGTACTTC
TRBJ2-6,TRBV27,NA,TRBD1,CASSGTGTSGANVLTF,TGTGCCAGCAGTGGGACAGGAACGTCTGGGGCCAACGTCCTGACTTTC
TRBJ2-3,TRBV5-1,NA,TRBD1,CASSSGHRDRIIDTQYF,TGCGCCAGCAGCTCAGGGCACCGGGACAGGATAATAGATACGCAGTATTTT
TRBJ2-3,TRBV9,NA,NA,CASSSNPNTDTQYF,TGTGCCAGCTCCTCAAATCCTAACACAGATACGCAGTATTTT
TRBJ2-7,TRBV23-1,once,TRBD2,CASSQSLGLAGRASYEQYF,TGCGCCAGCAGTCAATCCTTGGGACTAGCGGGACGAGCATCCTACGAGCAGTACTTC